This T cell receptor (beta chain) was found in a study of CD8 T cells in Susac syndrome. Study-wide results and limits: The authors acknowledged that the study's TCR sequencing and HLA analysis involved relatively few individuals.

Concerning this clonotype itself: What it binds is unknown.

V trimming: 1 base; J trimming: 6 bases; junction bases outside the gene matches: 8. Germline V gene data show CDR1 as GTSNPN and CDR2 as SVGIG (reference sequence). CDR3 length: 15 amino acids. When the RNA was reverse transcribed, random hexamers were used with an input of about 0.5 to 1 ug. A multiplex approach, immunoSEQ multiplex PCR, amplified TCR beta CDR3 across 54 Vbeta and 13 Jbeta. TCRdb recomputed calls from the immunoSEQ multiplex PCR reads with MiXCR, one row per CDR3 protein. The table records approximately 120,000 distinct CDR3 sequences, 80% to 95% of them present only once. TCR beta sequences were obtained from blood CD8+ and CD4+ T cells. The multiple sclerosis control group comprised treatment-naive patients with stable or active relapsing-remitting disease.

The chain couples TRBV30 to TRBJ2-2; TRBD1 aligns across 7 bases. Sequenced: CD8+ T cells from PBMCs. This clonotype was obtained from a human donor with multiple sclerosis. The CDR3 DNA reads as TGTGCCTGGAGTGAGGAACAGGGGTTGGCCGGGGAGCTGTTTTTT. It yields the protein CAWSEEQGLAGELFF.